The clone carrying this TCR beta chain came up a few times. The data are from a study of blood T cell repertoires in COVID-19. V dropped 8 bases and J dropped 1 base, with 15 bases sitting between them. The CDR3 spans 14 residues. Per germline, CDR1 GTSNPN and CDR2 SVGIG (reference sequence). Libraries were prepared by immunoSEQ multiplex PCR; TCRdb keeps only in-frame clonotypes and omits some of them. The table shows approximately 470,000 clones, with about 85% occurring only once. The receptor was derived from a woman under 30 who had recovered from COVID-19. The chain is built from TRBV30 and TRBJ1-3, with D hard to call. The specimen was PBMCs or T cells enriched from blood (not recorded which). CDR3 protein: CAGMRSRSGNTIYF. CDR3 nucleotide sequence: TGTGCCGGGATGAGGAGCCGATCTGGAAACACCATATATTTT.